These T cell receptor beta chains were read from a single sample in a study of regulatory T cells in long-lasting Graves disease. In TCRdb, the multiplex PCR reads were re-called with MiXCR into one record per CDR3 protein. This repertoire shows hundreds of thousands of distinct CDR3 sequences, 15% to 20% found once; its top ten account for around 19%. The sample was also linked to a second study, of T cells in Graves' hyperthyroidism and ophthalmopathy.

Source: peripheral blood mononuclear cells (PBMCs), taken at new diagnosis, from a patient treated with antithyroid drugs. The receptors originated from a woman under 40 with Graves disease. The CDR3 runs from the conserved cysteine through the conserved F or W. Each record gives: D gene, clone size, J gene, V gene, CDR3 DNA, CDR3 protein. D genes are given only for firm matches. Clone size is shown for a subset of rows, as once, few, many or a class of expanded clone.

TRBD1,many,TRBJ1-1,TRBV28,TGTGCCAGCAGTCCATCGACAGGGGCCACTGAAGCTTTCTTT,CASSPSTGATEAFF
TRBD1,-,TRBJ1-5,TRBV19,TGTGCCAGTAGTATCATGGGACAGGCCGATCAGCCCCAGCATTTT,CASSIMGQADQPQHF
-,few,TRBJ2-3,TRBV5-1,TGCGCCAGCAGCTCCCGAACAGGGTCAGGTGATACGCAGTATTTT,CASSSRTGSGDTQYF
-,many,TRBJ2-7,TRBV28,TGTGCCAGCAGTTTAAGAAGGGGCGGACAGTCTCGCCGTGGGCAGTACTTC,CASSLRRGGQSRRGQYF
TRBD2,-,TRBJ2-3,TRBV7-2,TGTGCCAGCAGCCCCCCCAGCGGGGGCCTCACAGATACGCAGTATTTT,CASSPPSGGLTDTQYF
TRBD2,few,TRBJ2-1,TRBV20-1,TGCAGTGCCACAGGACTAGGTATTGAGCAGTTCTTC,CSATGLGIEQFF
TRBD2,few,TRBJ2-1,TRBV28,TGTGCCAGCAGCAGGACTAGCGGGCTCGGGTCCTACAATGAGCAGTTCTTC,CASSRTSGLGSYNEQFF
-,many,TRBJ1-1,TRBV12-3/TRBV12-4,TGTGCCAGCAGGGAACTACCGAACACTGAAGCTTTCTTT,CASRELPNTEAFF
-,-,TRBJ2-7,TRBV9,TGTGCCAGCAGCCCCGAGGGGCGGGCCTCCTACGAGCAGTACTTC,CASSPEGRASYEQYF
TRBD2,-,TRBJ2-1,TRBV5-1,TGCGCCAGCAGTCTCGGGACTAGCGGGGTGGGGGAGCAGTTCTTC,CASSLGTSGVGEQFF
-,many,TRBJ1-2,TRBV5-1,TGCGCCAGCAGCTTTGAGGGAGGAAATAACTATGGCTACACCTTC,CASSFEGGNNYGYTF
-,-,TRBJ1-5,TRBV24-1,TGTGCCACCAGTGTGGCTGAGAGTCAGCCCCAGCATTTT,CATSVAESQPQHF